This TCR beta chain originates from a study of T cells in localized non-small cell lung cancer. Notes on the study in general: It was uninvolved adjacent lung that showed the highest T cell clonality, exceeding tumor. Because only a single region of the tumor was sequenced, heterogeneity remains possible. A higher density of T cells in blood coincided with extended overall survival. Appearances in adjacent lung were noted for a median 57 of the top 100 tumor clones.

By share, this clone ranks as medium-sized. The antigen remains unidentified. Profiling relied on immunoSEQ multiplex PCR, and the TCRdb table lists in-frame clones only, not all of them. The sample has 950 or so clones, roughly a fifth seen once. Germline values: CDR1 MNHGY, CDR2 SAAAGT. The V end lost 7 bases, the J end lost 3 bases, and 12 bases lay between the germline ends. The CDR3 loop spans 13 amino acids. Here the sequenced sample was normal lung tissue next to the tumor, taken before any cancer treatment. The origin of this receptor is a male donor aged 60 or over with stage III squamous cell lung carcinoma. The V and J genes are TRBV6-8 and TRBJ1-1, with D perhaps matching TRBD1 (6 bases). The CDR3 spells CASNWGQHTEAFF. CDR3 DNA sequence: TGTGCCAGCAATTGGGGGCAGCACACTGAAGCTTTCTTT.